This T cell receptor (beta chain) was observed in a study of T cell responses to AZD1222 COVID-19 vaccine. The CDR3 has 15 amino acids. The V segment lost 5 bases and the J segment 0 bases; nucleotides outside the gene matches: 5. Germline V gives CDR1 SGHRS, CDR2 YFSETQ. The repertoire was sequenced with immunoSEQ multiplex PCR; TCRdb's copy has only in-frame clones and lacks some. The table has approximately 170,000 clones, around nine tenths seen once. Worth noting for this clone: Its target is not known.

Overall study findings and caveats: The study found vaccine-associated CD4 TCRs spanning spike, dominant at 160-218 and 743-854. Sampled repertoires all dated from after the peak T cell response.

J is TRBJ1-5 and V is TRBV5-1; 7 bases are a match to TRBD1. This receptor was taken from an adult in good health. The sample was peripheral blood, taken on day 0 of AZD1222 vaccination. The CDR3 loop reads CASRLTGNSNQPQHF. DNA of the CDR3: TGCGCCAGCAGACTGACAGGGAATAGCAATCAGCCCCAGCATTTT.